Listed below are T cell receptor beta chains from one sample, sequenced in a study of cytomegalovirus exposure and HLA in healthy donors. The protocol was immunoSEQ multiplex PCR, while the TCRdb copy is restricted to in-frame clones and leaves out a portion. Among about 130,000 clones, 87% were seen once, and the ten largest hold more than 4%. Input material: PBMCs. The receptors originated from a woman younger than 45 in good health and CMV-seronegative. Both conserved end residues are part of each CDR3. The D gene is left open where the match is weak. Clone size, where shown, is once, few, many, or a class for clones that have expanded.

TRBD2 | NA | TRBJ2-7 | TRBV5-4 | TGTGCCAGCAGCCCCGGGACTAGCCGGTACGAGCAGTACTTC | CASSPGTSRYEQYF
TRBD1 | NA | TRBJ1-4 | TRBV6-5 | TGTGCCAGCAGTCCCGGGACAGGGGTGGAAAAACTGTTTTTT | CASSPGTGVEKLFF
TRBD1 | NA | TRBJ2-1 | TRBV6-1 | TGTGCCAGCAGTGATAACCGAGACAGGGTCTCAAGGTTGTACAATGAGCAGTTCTTC | CASSDNRDRVSRLYNEQFF
TRBD1 | NA | TRBJ2-6 | TRBV29-1 | TGCAGCGTTCTGGACAGGGACCCTTCCTCTGGGGCCAACGTCCTGACTTTC | CSVLDRDPSSGANVLTF
TRBD2 | NA | TRBJ2-5 | TRBV4-1 | TGCGCCAGCAGCCAAGATCCGTTAGCGGGGGTCGAGACCCAGTACTTC | CASSQDPLAGVETQYF
NA | once | TRBJ1-4 | TRBV15 | TGTGCCACCTTGTCCCAGGGGACAACTAATGAAAAACTGTTTTTT | CATLSQGTTNEKLFF
TRBD2 | NA | TRBJ2-7 | TRBV6-5 | TGTGCCAGCAGTTATTCGAAGCGGGGCGCCTACGAGCAGTACTTC | CASSYSKRGAYEQYF
TRBD2 | NA | TRBJ2-3 | TRBV5-4 | TGTGCCAGCAGCCGACTGGAGGCTAGCGGGAGCCAAGATACGCAGTATTTT | CASSRLEASGSQDTQYF
TRBD1 | NA | TRBJ1-1 | TRBV16 | TGTGCCAGCAGCACCCGACAGGGAGCGGCCACTGAAGCTTTCTTT | CASSTRQGAATEAFF
NA | once | TRBJ2-5 | TRBV6-6 | TGTGCCAGCAGTTACACAGTACAAGAGACCCAGTACTTC | CASSYTVQETQYF
NA | NA | TRBJ2-1 | TRBV4-3 | TGCGCCAGCAGCCAAGATCACTACGCGGTCCTCGAGCAGTTCTTC | CASSQDHYAVLEQFF
NA | NA | TRBJ1-4 | TRBV7-2 | TGTGCCAGCAGCTTACGGGGTCCAACTAATGAAAAACTGTTTTTT | CASSLRGPTNEKLFF
NA | NA | TRBJ2-7 | TRBV7-3 | TGTGCCAGCAGCTTAACTCCCTCAACAGAGCAGTACTTC | CASSLTPSTEQYF
NA | NA | TRBJ1-3 | TRBV28 | TGTGCCAGCAGTTTAAGTGGAGCTGGAAACACCATATATTTT | CASSLSGAGNTIYF
NA | few | TRBJ2-2 | TRBV6-5 | TGTGCCAGCAGTTACCTTAGCGTAGGAACCGGGGAGCTGTTTTTT | CASSYLSVGTGELFF
TRBD1 | NA | TRBJ1-5 | TRBV23-1 | TGCGCCAGCAGACTCAAAACTTCCGGGACAGAGTTATATTATAGCAATCAGCCCCAGCATTTT | CASRLKTSGTELYYSNQPQHF
TRBD1 | few | TRBJ1-1 | TRBV28 | TGTGCCAGCGCGACAGGGGGGAAGAACACTGAAGCTTTCTTT | CASATGGKNTEAFF
TRBD2 | NA | TRBJ2-7 | TRBV27 | TGTGCCAGCAGTTTTGGTCTAGCGGGGCGTGACGAGCAGTACTTC | CASSFGLAGRDEQYF
TRBD2 | NA | TRBJ2-3 | TRBV7-9 | TGTGCCAGCAGCCCCCCCGGACTAGCGGGCCGAGATACGCAGTATTTT | CASSPPGLAGRDTQYF
NA | NA | TRBJ1-6 | TRBV7-9 | TGTGCCAGCAGCTCCTCCCCCGAGGGAATCGGGTCACCCCTCCACTTT | CASSSSPEGIGSPLHF
TRBD1 | NA | TRBJ1-6 | TRBV7-9 | TGTGCCAGCAGCCCAGGGGGCACTCCGGGCCTCTATAATTCACCCCTCCACTTT | CASSPGGTPGLYNSPLHF
NA | NA | TRBJ2-1 | TRBV28 | TGTGCCAGCAGTTTAACTTTGAATGAGCAGTTCTTC | CASSLTLNEQFF
TRBD2 | NA | TRBJ2-5 | TRBV19 | TGTGCCAGTAGTGAGGGACTAGCGGCGGTAGAGACCCAGTACTTC | CASSEGLAAVETQYF
TRBD1 | NA | TRBJ2-3 | TRBV2 | TGTGCCAGCAGTGGCACCGGACAGGGCACAGATACGCAGTATTTT | CASSGTGQGTDTQYF
NA | NA | TRBJ2-1 | TRBV4-1 | TGCGCCAGCAGCCCGGTCTCCTACAATGAGCAGTTCTTC | CASSPVSYNEQFF
NA | NA | TRBJ1-2 | TRBV10-3 | TGTGCCATCAGCACAGGATCCTCTAACTATGGCTACACCTTC | CAISTGSSNYGYTF
TRBD1 | NA | TRBJ1-2 | TRBV28 | TGTGCCAGCAGTACGGGACAGGGGGACTATGGCTACACCTTC | CASSTGQGDYGYTF
TRBD1 | NA | TRBJ1-1 | TRBV25-1 | TGTGCCAGCAGTGACAATTGGGACAGGGGGCAGGACACTGAAGCTTTCTTT | CASSDNWDRGQDTEAFF
NA | NA | TRBJ1-1 | TRBV7-2 | TGTGCCAGCAGCCAACAGGGTCCTGAAGCTTTCTTT | CASSQQGPEAFF
NA | NA | TRBJ1-1 | TRBV10-2 | TGCGCCAGCAGTGAGACAGAGATGAACACTGAAGCTTTCTTT | CASSETEMNTEAFF
TRBD2 | NA | TRBJ2-5 | TRBV28 | TGTGCCAGCAGGGCGGGAGGGCGGGAGACCCAGTACTTC | CASRAGGRETQYF
NA | NA | TRBJ1-1 | TRBV7-9 | TGTGCCAGCAGCTTAGCGAGAGGGTACCCTGTTTCCTCGGCTGAAGCTTTCTTT | CASSLARGYPVSSAEAFF
NA | NA | TRBJ1-1 | TRBV7-9 | TGTGCCAGCAGCCCTAGGATTTCTTTCTTT | CASSPRISFF
TRBD2 | once | TRBJ2-7 | TRBV18 | TGTGCCAGCTCACCTACCCCTGGGCTAGCGGGAAGCGAGCAGTACTTC | CASSPTPGLAGSEQYF
TRBD1 | NA | TRBJ1-5 | TRBV7-9 | TGTGCCAGCAGCCGACAGGGTGACAATCAGCCCCAGCATTTT | CASSRQGDNQPQHF
TRBD1 | NA | TRBJ1-4 | TRBV29-1 | TGCAGCGCAGGACAGGGGGCCTTTAATGAAAAACTGTTTTTT | CSAGQGAFNEKLFF
TRBD1 | NA | TRBJ1-2 | TRBV10-3 | TGTGCCATCAGTGAGCCGGGACAGCCTATGAGACCCTTC | CAISEPGQPMRPF
TRBD1 | NA | TRBJ2-7 | TRBV5-6 | TGTGCCAGCAGAATGGACAGGGCACCCTACGAGCAGTACTTC | CASRMDRAPYEQYF
TRBD1 | NA | TRBJ2-7 | TRBV28 | TGTGCCAGCAGATCAGGGGGCCCGAGCTCCTACGAGCAGTACTTC | CASRSGGPSSYEQYF
TRBD1 | NA | TRBJ1-2 | TRBV7-9 | TGTGCCACTACGACAGGGGGCGGAAGTAACTATGGCTACACCTTC | CATTTGGGSNYGYTF